The 10 T cell receptor beta chains reported below all come from one sample, sequenced in a study of pediatric ulcerative colitis. TCRdb keeps only in-frame clones here, not all; method: immunoSEQ multiplex PCR. The sample has approximately 60,000 clones, about 90% seen once. Specimen: blood. The receptor set was obtained from a boy between 10 and 17 years old with severe ulcerative colitis.

The rearrangement uses TRBV27 and TRBJ1-5, with D uncertain. The germline gives CDR1 MNHEY, CDR2 SMNVEV (reference sequence). The ends were cut back, 2 bases at V and 2 bases at J, with 7 bases in the middle. CDR3 length: 14 residues. CDR3 nucleotides: TGTGCCAGCAGTTTACGGGGTGGCAATCAGCCCCAGCATTTT. The encoded protein is CASSLRGGNQPQHF.

This chain links TRBV5-4 with TRBJ2-7; TRBD1 aligns across 7 bases. From germline, CDR1 is SGHNT and CDR2 YYREEE (reference sequence). The J segment lost 2 bases and the V segment lost 0 bases, leaving 2 bases of the junction unmatched. This CDR3 has 14 residues. The CDR3 loop reads CASSLDRGAYEQYF. CDR3 bases: TGTGCCAGCAGCTTGGACAGGGGAGCCTACGAGCAGTACTTC.

The chain employs TRBV30 and TRBJ2-5, with 12 bases identical to TRBD2. Trimming removed 3 bases from V and 4 bases from J; junction bases left unmatched: 0. CDR1 and CDR2 from the germline V gene are GTSNPN and SVGIG (reference sequence). CDR3 length: 13 amino acids. The CDR3 DNA reads TGTGCCTGGAGACTAGCGGGAGGAGAGACCCAGTACTTC. Its protein product is CAWRLAGGETQYF.

For the CDR3, the DNA is TGTGCCAGCTCACCACCGATGACAGGGGATAGTGATGAGCAGTTCTTC. This encodes CASSPPMTGDSDEQFF. V and J are TRBV18 and TRBJ2-1, with 8 bases that match TRBD1. V gave up 0 bases and J gave up 8 bases; unmatched junction bases: 9. This CDR3 spans 16 amino acids. Germline CDR1 is KGHSH and CDR2 is LQKENI.

This clone was counted between two and nine times. One end of the junction is discordant with germline, which a read error may explain. The chain links TRBV7-7 to TRBJ2-1, with D perhaps matching TRBD1 or TRBD2 (6 bases each). The V gene's germline CDR1 is SSHAT and CDR2 FNYEAQ (reference sequence). The CDR3 runs to 12 residues. This CDR3 is CASSLVGGEQFF. In DNA, the CDR3 is TGTGCTAGCAGCTTAGTAGGGGGGGAGCAGTTCTTC. Together with reference TRBV7-7 and TRBJ2-1, the CDR3 gives the full variable domain: GAGVSQSPRYKVTKRGQDVTLRCDPISSHATLYWYQQALGQGPEFLTYFNYEAQPDKSGLPSDRFSAERPEGSISTLTIQRTEQRDSAMYRCASSLVGGEQFFGPGTRLTVL.

V gene TRBV27 combines with J gene TRBJ2-1, with D perhaps given as TRBD1 or TRBD2 (5 bases each). With 3 bases removed from V and 7 bases from J, the gap between germline ends came to 10 bases. CDR3 length: 13 amino acids. CDR1 and CDR2 from the germline V gene are MNHEY and SMNVEV (reference sequence). The CDR3 DNA is TGTGCCAGCAGTTTGGGGACCTGGAATGAGCAGTTCTTC. It is translated as CASSLGTWNEQFF.

V gene TRBV6-6 combines with J gene TRBJ2-1; D remains ambiguous. This CDR3 spans 14 amino acids. The V end lost 0 bases, the J end lost 8 bases, and 11 bases lay between the germline ends. Per the germline V gene, CDR1 is MNHNY and CDR2 is SVGAGI (reference sequence). This CDR3 reads CASSYSGLSDEQFF. CDR3 DNA: TGTGCCAGCAGTTACTCGGGCTTAAGCGATGAGCAGTTCTTC.

V gene TRBV6-1 combines with J gene TRBJ2-7, with a tentative D call TRBD1 (5 bases). The ends were cut back, 6 bases at V and 3 bases at J, with 12 bases in the middle. This CDR3 contains 13 residues. Germline CDR1 and CDR2: MNHNS and SASEGT. DNA for the CDR3: TGTGCCAGCAGGGGTAGGGGATTCTACGAGCAGTACTTC. Protein product: CASRGRGFYEQYF.

The genes are TRBV7-8 and TRBJ2-1, with 9 bases aligning to TRBD2. The CDR3 length is 14 residues. CDR1 is SGHVS, CDR2 FQNEAQ, per germline. The V and J ends lost 5 bases and 10 bases, in that order; junction bases with no gene match: 9. The CDR3: CASSHNSGSKEQFF. The CDR3 nucleotides read TGTGCCAGCAGCCACAATAGCGGGAGTAAAGAGCAGTTCTTC.

V is TRBV11-2 and J is TRBJ2-7, with a possible D match to TRBD2 (5 bases). The V end was cut by 0 bases, the J end by 0 bases, with 6 bases between. The length of the CDR3 is 14 residues. Germline V CDR1 and CDR2: SGHAT, FQNNGV. CDR3: CASSLERDSYEQYF. DNA of the CDR3: TGTGCCAGCAGCTTAGAACGGGACTCCTACGAGCAGTACTTC.